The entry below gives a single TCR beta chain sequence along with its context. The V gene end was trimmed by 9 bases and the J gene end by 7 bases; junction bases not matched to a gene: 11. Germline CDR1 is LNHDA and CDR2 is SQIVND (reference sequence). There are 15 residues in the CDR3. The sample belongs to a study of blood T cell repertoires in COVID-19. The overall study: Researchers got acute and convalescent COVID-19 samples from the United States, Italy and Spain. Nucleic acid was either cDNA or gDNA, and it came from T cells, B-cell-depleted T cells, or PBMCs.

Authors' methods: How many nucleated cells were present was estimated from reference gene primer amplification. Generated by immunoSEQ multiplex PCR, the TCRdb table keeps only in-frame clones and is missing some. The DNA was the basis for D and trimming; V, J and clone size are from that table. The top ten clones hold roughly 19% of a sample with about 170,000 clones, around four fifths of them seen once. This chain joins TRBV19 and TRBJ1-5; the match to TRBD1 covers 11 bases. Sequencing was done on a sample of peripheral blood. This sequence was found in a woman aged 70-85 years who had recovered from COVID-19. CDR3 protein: CASRRPGQGGQPQHF. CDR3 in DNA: TGTGCCAGCCGCCGCCCGGGACAGGGGGGACAGCCCCAGCATTTT.